The rows below give T cell receptor beta chains drawn from one sample of a study of blood T cell repertoires in COVID-19. Profiling relied on immunoSEQ multiplex PCR, and the TCRdb table lists in-frame clones only, not all of them. The data contain fewer than 450,000 clones, under 95% of them singletons. The sample taken for sequencing was peripheral blood. These receptors were obtained from a young woman who had recovered from COVID-19. The CDR3 runs from the conserved cysteine through the conserved F or W.

V: TRBV19
length: 12
J: TRBJ1-5
CDR3: CASSGGNQPQHF

V: TRBV10-3
length: 15
J: TRBJ1-5
CDR3: CASRDSSGGVQPQHF

V: TRBV4-3
length: 15
J: TRBJ2-2
CDR3: CASSQRRGSTGELFF

V: TRBV2
length: 17
J: TRBJ2-4
CDR3: CASSDSMQGLAKNIQYF

V: TRBV19
length: 14
J: TRBJ1-2
CDR3: CASSIRPGNYGYTF

V: TRBV19
length: 11
J: TRBJ1-1
CDR3: CAVTGGTEAFF

V: TRBV6-5
length: 15
J: TRBJ2-1
CDR3: CASSYIRGRYNEQFF

V: TRBV7-9
length: 14
J: TRBJ1-1
CDR3: CASSPRTGRPEAFF

V: TRBV24-1
length: 15
J: TRBJ1-1
CDR3: CATSEGGKVYTEAFF

V: TRBV5-1
length: 15
J: TRBJ2-3
CDR3: CASSWGTSGTDTQYF

V: TRBV5-1
length: 15
J: TRBJ2-3
CDR3: CASSLDRVSTDTQYF

V: TRBV4-1
length: 18
J: TRBJ2-5
CDR3: CASSQVIARSRQQETQYF

V: TRBV29-1
length: 14
J: TRBJ2-1
CDR3: CSLGWGLVQNEQFF

V: TRBV5-1
length: 15
J: TRBJ2-1
CDR3: CASSLVLAGRNEQFF

V: TRBV7-6
length: 15
J: TRBJ2-5
CDR3: CASSLGQGVGETQYF

V: TRBV7-9
length: 16
J: TRBJ2-5
CDR3: CASSSLGGGQGETQYF

V: TRBV6-4
length: 14
J: TRBJ1-2
CDR3: CASSTGQAGDIYTF

V: TRBV6-4
length: 14
J: TRBJ2-6
CDR3: CASSSGSGANVLTF

V: TRBV3-1/TRBV3-2
length: 14
J: TRBJ1-5
CDR3: CASSHQGNNQPQHF

V: TRBV5-1
length: 15
J: TRBJ2-2
CDR3: CASSLGGSRAGELFF

V: TRBV27
length: 14
J: TRBJ2-1
CDR3: CASSSQREGTEQFF

V: TRBV7-6
length: 15
J: TRBJ2-1
CDR3: CASSLLRVGGNEQFF

V: TRBV4-3
length: 15
J: TRBJ2-5
CDR3: CASSQAWRLQETQYF

V: TRBV18
length: 16
J: TRBJ2-3
CDR3: CASSPGLAGGTDTQYF

V: TRBV10-3
length: 15
J: TRBJ2-3
CDR3: CAISVSGRNTDTQYF

V: TRBV27
length: 15
J: TRBJ2-2
CDR3: CASSPWTANTGELFF

V: TRBV19
length: 14
J: TRBJ2-5
CDR3: CASSVTSWSETQYF

V: TRBV11-3
length: 15
J: TRBJ2-3
CDR3: CASSKGLAGSDTQYF

V: TRBV7-8
length: 14
J: TRBJ2-1
CDR3: CASSRGTGHNEQFF

V: TRBV6-2/TRBV6-3
length: 18
J: TRBJ2-2
CDR3: CASSYARLAGGSTGELFF

V: TRBV4-3
length: 16
J: TRBJ1-1
CDR3: CASSLRSGSSGAEAFF

V: TRBV25-1
length: 15
J: TRBJ1-2
CDR3: CASSEVAVILSGYTF

V: TRBV5-4
length: 15
J: TRBJ2-2
CDR3: CASSLSGRNTGELFF

V: TRBV6-5
length: 16
J: TRBJ2-5
CDR3: CASSSLIAGGQETQYF

V: TRBV3-1/TRBV3-2
length: 17
J: TRBJ2-4
CDR3: CASSHPLLQGGKNIQYF

V: TRBV24-1
length: 15
J: TRBJ2-2
CDR3: CATSDPGQLTGELFF

V: TRBV29-1
length: 18
J: TRBJ2-1
CDR3: CSGTGLAGRPVPYNEQFF

V: TRBV7-8
length: 17
J: TRBJ2-5
CDR3: CASSFGTSGIYKETQYF

V: TRBV7-9
length: 17
J: TRBJ2-6
CDR3: CASTLMSSDSGANVLTF

V: TRBV6-2/TRBV6-3
length: 12
J: TRBJ1-1
CDR3: CASSRETGGAFF

V: TRBV18
length: 15
J: TRBJ1-5
CDR3: CASSPEGLEGQPQHF